This TCR beta chain was identified during a study of blood T cell repertoires in COVID-19. Turning to the study itself: Researchers got acute and convalescent COVID-19 samples from the United States, Italy and Spain. PBMCs, B-cell-depleted T cells, or T cells provided the cDNA or gDNA that made up the material.

Patients of the Seattle cohort, enrolled during active infection, were followed longitudinally. Sequenced by immunoSEQ multiplex PCR; TCRdb stores in-frame clones only, minus some. The table has about 160,000 clones, 82% seen once. This clone was counted between two and nine times. The CDR3 is 14 amino acids. Per the germline V gene, CDR1 is MGHDK and CDR2 is SYGVNS. Unmatched junction bases numbered 5, after V lost 3 bases and J lost 10 bases. The sequenced material came from peripheral blood. The rearrangement uses TRBV25-1 and TRBJ1-6, with 8 positions matching TRBD1. The TCR comes from a woman aged 40 to 50 with COVID-19, enrolled during active disease. CDR3 sequence: CASSDTGGGSPLHF. The CDR3 nucleotides are TGTGCCAGCAGTGACACAGGGGGAGGCTCACCCCTCCACTTT.